This TCR beta chain was recorded in a study of blood T cell repertoires in COVID-19. CDR3 length: 18 residues. The germline V gene encodes CDR1 MNHEY and CDR2 SMNVEV (reference sequence). With V trimmed by 5 bases and J by 2 bases, 16 bases remained unmatched. Measured with immunoSEQ multiplex PCR; TCRdb has only the in-frame clones, and not every one. The sample records roughly 330,000 clones, around 92% being singletons. The sequenced material came from peripheral blood. This sequence joins TRBV27 and TRBJ2-7, with 9 bases identical to TRBD2. This receptor was obtained from a man aged 18 to 29 who had recovered from COVID-19. The CDR3 protein is CASSPLRIGGRAAYEQYF. The CDR3 nucleotides read TGTGCCAGCAGTCCCCTTAGAATTGGCGGGAGGGCCGCCTACGAGCAGTACTTC.